Following are 17 T cell receptor beta chains from one sample sequenced in a study of control samples from healthy donors and cancer patients. Sequenced by immunoSEQ multiplex PCR; TCRdb stores in-frame clones only, minus some. The repertoire has about 77,000 clones, around 92% of them found once; the top ten carry 4.5% to 7.5%. The specimen sequenced was blood. All receptors derive from a woman in her sixties or seventies in good health.

The rearrangement joins TRBV28 to TRBJ2-1, with 10 bases that match TRBD2. This CDR3 contains 16 residues. The V and J ends lost 5 bases and 8 bases, in that order; junction bases with no gene match: 12. Germline V gene sequence: CDR1 MDHEN, CDR2 SYDVKM. As DNA, the CDR3 is TGTGCCAGCAGTCCGAGCTCGGCTAGCGGGAGCGATGAGCAGTTCTTC. Amino acid sequence: CASSPSSASGSDEQFF.

The J gene is TRBJ2-7, the V gene TRBV9, with 9 bases identical to TRBD1. This CDR3 has 14 residues. Germline V CDR1 and CDR2: SGDLS, YYNGEE. The J segment lost 7 bases and the V segment lost 2 bases, leaving 7 bases of the junction unmatched. CDR3 residues: CASSVRDRGEEQYF. CDR3 coding DNA: TGTGCCAGCAGCGTCAGAGACAGGGGGGAGGAGCAGTACTTC.

This chain links TRBV4-3 with TRBJ1-2, with D uncertain. Trimming stripped 0 bases from V and 0 bases from J, with 8 bases between. The length of the CDR3 is 15 residues. In germline, CDR1 is LGHNA, CDR2 YSLEER. The CDR3 here is CASSQDYGPNYGYTF. The CDR3, as DNA: TGCGCCAGCAGCCAAGATTACGGCCCTAACTATGGCTACACCTTC.

The J gene is TRBJ2-1, the V gene TRBV6-5; no clear D gene. Germline values: CDR1 MNHEY, CDR2 SVGAGI. This CDR3 spans 13 amino acids. Trimming removed 8 bases from V and 3 bases from J, with 11 bases in between. The CDR3 DNA reads TGTGCCAGCGGACGGTCCCTCTACAATGAGCAGTTCTTC. Encoded protein: CASGRSLYNEQFF.

The V gene is TRBV30, the J gene TRBJ1-4; 7 bases are a match to TRBD1. After removal of 2 bases from V and 2 bases from J, the junction contained 5 bases not matched to a gene. Germline CDR1 and CDR2: GTSNPN and SVGIG (reference sequence). The CDR3 totals 15 residues. CDR3 amino acids: CAWSTGDSTNEKLFF. The CDR3 DNA sequence: TGTGCCTGGAGTACCGGGGACAGTACTAATGAAAAACTGTTTTTT.

The chain has TRBV4-3 and TRBJ2-1; 7 nucleotides agree with TRBD1. V was pared by 2 bases and J by 3 bases, with 4 bases of the junction left unmatched. Germline-derived CDR1 and CDR2 are LGHNA and YSLEER. There are 15 residues in the CDR3. The CDR3 reads CASSQPGTVYNEQFF. The CDR3, as DNA: TGCGCCAGCAGCCAACCCGGGACAGTCTACAATGAGCAGTTCTTC.

V gene TRBV7-3 combines with J gene TRBJ2-1; D is possibly TRBD2 (5 bases). V was trimmed by 2 bases and J by 7 bases, leaving 12 bases between them. This CDR3 region has 14 residues. Germline V lookup: CDR1 SGHTA, CDR2 FQGTGA. CDR3 in amino acids: CASSLAGGGNEQFF. The CDR3 nucleotides are TGTGCCAGCAGCTTAGCGGGTGGTGGGAATGAGCAGTTCTTC. Using reference TRBV7-3 and TRBJ2-1 for the parts outside the CDR3, the full variable domain is GAGVSQTPSNKVTEKGKYVELRCDPISGHTALYWYRQSLGQGPEFLIYFQGTGAADDSGLPNDRFFAVRPEGSVSTLKIQRTERGDSAVYLCASSLAGGGNEQFFGPGTRLTVL.

This chain uses TRBV6-6 with TRBJ2-7, with a possible D match to TRBD2 (7 bases). The V end was cut by 2 bases, the J end by 3 bases, with 17 bases between. The length of the CDR3 is 16 residues. Germline CDR1 reads MNHNY; CDR2 reads SVGAGI (reference sequence). The CDR3 DNA sequence: TGTGCCAGCAGTTACAACCGGGGGGCCAGCGGCTACGAGCAGTACTTC. This gives the protein CASSYNRGASGYEQYF.

V and J are TRBV14 and TRBJ1-1; D is unresolved. The CDR3 consists of 13 residues. Between the trimmed V and J ends, which lost 0 bases and 1 base, there was a span of 3 bases. The germline CDR1 and CDR2 sequences are SGHDN and FVKESK. The CDR3, as DNA: TGTGCCAGCAGCCAAGAAGGGAACACTGAAGCTTTCTTT. Amino acid sequence: CASSQEGNTEAFF. The full variable domain, with the rest looked up from reference TRBV14 and TRBJ1-1, is EAGVTQFPSHSVIEKGQTVTLRCDPISGHDNLYWYRRVMGKEIKFLLHFVKESKQDESGMPNNRFLAERTGGTYSTLKVQPAELEDSGVYFCASSQEGNTEAFFGQGTRLTVV.

This chain uses TRBV5-1 with TRBJ1-1; D not resolved. The CDR3 runs to 13 residues. V lost 2 bases to trimming and J lost 3 bases, with 8 bases between them. Germline V lookup: CDR1 SGHRS, CDR2 YFSETQ. The CDR3 region has the DNA TGCGCCAGCAGCTTACAGCCGGACACTGAAGCTTTCTTT. It codes for CASSLQPDTEAFF.

The rearrangement joins TRBV19 to TRBJ2-2; a weak D match, TRBD2 (5 bases). V lost 7 bases, J lost 1 base, and 7 bases lay in between. The CDR3 extends over 13 amino acids. Germline CDR1 is LNHDA and CDR2 is SQIVND (reference sequence). The CDR3 sequence is CASIRENTGELFF. CDR3 nucleotides: TGTGCCAGTATCCGGGAGAACACCGGGGAGCTGTTTTTT.

The rearrangement uses TRBV24-1 and TRBJ2-4; D call uncertain. This CDR3 comprises 15 residues. V shed 0 bases and J shed 0 bases, with 5 bases lying between them. Germline V gene sequence: CDR1 KGHDR, CDR2 SFDVKD. For the CDR3, the DNA is TGTGCCACCAGTGATTTGTGGGGAGCCAAAAACATTCAGTACTTC. This gives the protein CATSDLWGAKNIQYF.

The V and J genes are TRBV5-1 and TRBJ2-1; TRBD1 might be the D (5 bases). With 0 bases removed from V and 0 bases from J, the gap between germline ends came to 7 bases. This CDR3 has 15 amino acids. Germline CDR1 reads SGHRS; CDR2 reads YFSETQ. This CDR3 is CASSLVQGSYNEQFF. For the CDR3, the DNA is TGCGCCAGCAGCTTGGTCCAGGGCTCCTACAATGAGCAGTTCTTC. Complete variable domain (other parts from reference TRBV5-1 and TRBJ2-1): KAGVTQTPRYLIKTRGQQVTLSCSPISGHRSVSWYQQTPGQGLQFLFEYFSETQRNKGNFPGRFSGRQFSNSRSEMNVSTLELGDSALYLCASSLVQGSYNEQFFGPGTRLTVL.

V usage is TRBV28 and J usage is TRBJ2-1; D perhaps matches TRBD1 (6 bases). Germline V CDR1 and CDR2: MDHEN, SYDVKM. V dropped 6 bases and J dropped 3 bases, with 15 bases sitting between them. The length of the CDR3 is 15 residues. The DNA of the CDR3 is TGTGCCAGCAGCACCCATTCGACAGGCTACAATGAGCAGTTCTTC. It encodes CASSTHSTGYNEQFF.

This chain links TRBV6-5 with TRBJ1-2, with TRBD1 identical over 7 bases. This CDR3 is 16 amino acids long. The germline V gene encodes CDR1 MNHEY and CDR2 SVGAGI. V gave up 4 bases and J gave up 4 bases; unmatched junction bases: 12. CDR3 in DNA: TGTGCCAGCAGTTTTTTGACAGGGAGTGGCATCTATGGCTACACCTTC. Its protein is CASSFLTGSGIYGYTF.

This clone was seen once. This chain uses TRBV5-4 with TRBJ2-4, with TRBD2 matching 12 bases. With V trimmed by 4 bases and J by 7 bases, 9 bases remained unmatched. This CDR3 is 16 amino acids long. The germline V gene encodes CDR1 SGHNT and CDR2 YYREEE (reference sequence). CDR3 sequence reads: CASSDKLAGGRNIQYF. In DNA form, the CDR3 reads TGTGCCAGCAGCGACAAACTAGCGGGAGGTAGGAACATTCAGTACTTC.

This chain uses TRBV5-1 with TRBJ2-1; 7 nucleotides match TRBD1. V gave up 1 base and J gave up 7 bases; unmatched junction bases: 8. This CDR3 has 15 residues. The germline V gene encodes CDR1 SGHRS and CDR2 YFSETQ. Written as DNA, the CDR3 is TGCGCCAGCAGCTTGCAAGGGGGCGGTTGGAATGAGCAGTTCTTC. Encoded protein: CASSLQGGGWNEQFF.